This entry is about one TCR beta chain. The sample originates from a study of OX40 agonist ivuxolimab in advanced cancers. Study summary: Every 2 weeks, patients received ivuxolimab intravenously, dosed at 0.01 to 10 mg/kg. Enrolled patients in dose escalation had cancers that were hepatocellular carcinoma, melanoma, renal cell or head and neck cancer.

Data came from immunoSEQ multiplex PCR; TCRdb stores just in-frame clones and leaves some out. The repertoire includes 50,000 to 65,000 clones, 80% to 95% of them detected once, and roughly 25% sits in the top ten. Sequencing used CD4+ or CD8+ T cells sorted from blood, obtained in a trial of the OX40 agonist ivuxolimab. This receptor was obtained from an adult with an advanced solid tumor such as melanoma, head and neck, liver or kidney cancer.

The CDR3 DNA follows: TGTGCCAGCAGTTACTCGAGCTACAATGAGCAGTTCTTC. This encodes CASSYSSYNEQFF. The chain employs TRBV6-5 and TRBJ2-1; D remains unclear. Germline V gene sequence: CDR1 MNHEY, CDR2 SVGAGI. The CDR3 has 13 amino acids. The V end lost 0 bases, the J end lost 3 bases, and 3 bases lay between the germline ends.